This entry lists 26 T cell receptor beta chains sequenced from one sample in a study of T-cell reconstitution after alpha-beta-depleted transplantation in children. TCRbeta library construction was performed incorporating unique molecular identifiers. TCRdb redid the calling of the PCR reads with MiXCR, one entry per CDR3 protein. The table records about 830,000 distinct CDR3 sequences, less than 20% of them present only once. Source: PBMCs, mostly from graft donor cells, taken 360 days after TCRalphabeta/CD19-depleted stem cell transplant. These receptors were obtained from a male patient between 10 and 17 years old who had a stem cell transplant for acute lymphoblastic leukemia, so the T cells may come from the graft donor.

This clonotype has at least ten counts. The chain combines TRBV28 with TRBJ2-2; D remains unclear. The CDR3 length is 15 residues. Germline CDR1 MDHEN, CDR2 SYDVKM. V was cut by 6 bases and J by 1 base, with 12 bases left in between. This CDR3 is CASSPWSENTGELFF. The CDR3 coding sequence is TGTGCCAGCAGCCCCTGGTCGGAGAACACCGGGGAGCTGTTTTTT.

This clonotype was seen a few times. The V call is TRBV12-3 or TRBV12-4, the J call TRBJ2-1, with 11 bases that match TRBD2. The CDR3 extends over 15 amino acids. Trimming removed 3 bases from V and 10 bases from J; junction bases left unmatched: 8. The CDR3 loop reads CASSFVLAGGLEQFF. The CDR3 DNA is TGTGCCAGCAGTTTTGTCCTAGCGGGAGGACTGGAGCAGTTCTTC.

This chain's CDR3 is CAISPGLNNEQFF. CDR3 in DNA: TGTGCCATCAGCCCTGGACTAAACAATGAGCAGTTCTTC. This chain links TRBV10-3 with TRBJ2-1; D possibly corresponds to TRBD2 (6 bases). V shed 6 bases and J shed 5 bases, with 11 bases lying between them. Germline CDR1 is ENHRY and CDR2 is SYGVKD. CDR3 length: 13 amino acids.

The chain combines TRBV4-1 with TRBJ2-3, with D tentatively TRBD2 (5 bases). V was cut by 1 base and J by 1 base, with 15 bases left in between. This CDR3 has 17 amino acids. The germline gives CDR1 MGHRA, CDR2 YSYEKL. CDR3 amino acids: CASSQVTAARGTDTQYF. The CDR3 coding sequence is TGCGCCAGCAGCCAAGTTACCGCGGCGAGGGGCACAGATACGCAGTATTTT.

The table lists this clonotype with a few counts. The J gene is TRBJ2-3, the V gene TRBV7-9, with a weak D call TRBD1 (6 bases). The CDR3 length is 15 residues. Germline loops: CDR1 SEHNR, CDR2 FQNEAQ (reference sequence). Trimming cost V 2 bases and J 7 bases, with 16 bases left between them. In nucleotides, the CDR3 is TGTGCCAGCAGCTTATTGACAGGCGAGGGGAATACGCAGTATTTT. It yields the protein CASSLLTGEGNTQYF.

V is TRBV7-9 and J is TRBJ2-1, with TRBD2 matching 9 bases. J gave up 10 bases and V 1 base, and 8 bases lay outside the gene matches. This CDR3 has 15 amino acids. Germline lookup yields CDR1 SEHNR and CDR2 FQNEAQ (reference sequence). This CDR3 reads CASSLVEIGLAEQFF. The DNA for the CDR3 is TGTGCCAGCAGCTTAGTAGAAATAGGACTAGCGGAGCAGTTCTTC.

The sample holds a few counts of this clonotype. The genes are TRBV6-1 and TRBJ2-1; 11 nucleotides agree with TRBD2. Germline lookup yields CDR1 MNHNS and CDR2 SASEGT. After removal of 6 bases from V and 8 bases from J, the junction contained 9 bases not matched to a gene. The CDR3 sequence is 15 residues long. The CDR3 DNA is TGTGCCAGCAGACCCCCGGGACTAGCGGCGGATGAGCAGTTCTTC. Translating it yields CASRPPGLAADEQFF.

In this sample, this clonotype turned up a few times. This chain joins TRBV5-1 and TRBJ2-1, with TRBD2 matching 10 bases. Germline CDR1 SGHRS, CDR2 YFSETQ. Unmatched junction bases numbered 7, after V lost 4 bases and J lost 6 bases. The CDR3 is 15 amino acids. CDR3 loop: CASSPLAGAPNEQFF. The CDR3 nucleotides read TGCGCCAGCAGCCCTCTAGCGGGAGCTCCCAATGAGCAGTTCTTC.

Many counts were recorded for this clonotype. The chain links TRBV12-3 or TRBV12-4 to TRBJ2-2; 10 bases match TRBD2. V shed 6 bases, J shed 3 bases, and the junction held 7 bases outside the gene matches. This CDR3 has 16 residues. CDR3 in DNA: TGTGCCAGCAGGGGTAGCGGGAGGCGGTACACCGGGGAGCTGTTTTTT. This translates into CASRGSGRRYTGELFF.

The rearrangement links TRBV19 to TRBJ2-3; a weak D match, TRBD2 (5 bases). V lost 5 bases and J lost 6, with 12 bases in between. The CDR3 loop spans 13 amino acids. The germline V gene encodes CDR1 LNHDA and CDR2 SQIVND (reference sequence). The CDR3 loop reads CASSLGDYDTQYF. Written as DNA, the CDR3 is TGTGCCAGTAGTCTGGGAGATTATGATACGCAGTATTTT.

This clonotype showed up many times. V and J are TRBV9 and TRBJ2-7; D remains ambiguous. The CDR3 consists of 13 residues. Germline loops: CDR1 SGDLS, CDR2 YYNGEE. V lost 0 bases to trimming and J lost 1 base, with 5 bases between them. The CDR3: CASSVVESYEQYF. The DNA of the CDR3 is TGTGCCAGCAGCGTAGTGGAGTCCTACGAGCAGTACTTC.

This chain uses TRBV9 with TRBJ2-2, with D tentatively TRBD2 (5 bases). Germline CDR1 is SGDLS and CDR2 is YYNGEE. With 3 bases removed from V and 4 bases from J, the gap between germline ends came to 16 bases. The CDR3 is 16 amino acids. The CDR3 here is CASSELGGLVTGELFF. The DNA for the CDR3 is TGTGCCAGCAGCGAATTGGGCGGGTTGGTCACCGGGGAGCTGTTTTTT.

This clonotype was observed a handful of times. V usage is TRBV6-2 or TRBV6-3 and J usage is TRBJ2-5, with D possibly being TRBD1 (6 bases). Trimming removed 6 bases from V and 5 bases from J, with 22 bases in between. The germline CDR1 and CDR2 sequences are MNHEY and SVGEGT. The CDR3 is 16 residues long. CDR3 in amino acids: CASSPYQGQTLETQYF. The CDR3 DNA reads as TGTGCCAGCAGCCCCTATCAGGGGCAGACTCTTGAGACCCAGTACTTC.

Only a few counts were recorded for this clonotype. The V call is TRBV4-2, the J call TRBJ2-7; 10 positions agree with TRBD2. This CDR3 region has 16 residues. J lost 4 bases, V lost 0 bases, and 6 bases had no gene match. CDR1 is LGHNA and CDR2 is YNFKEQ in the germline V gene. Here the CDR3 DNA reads TGTGCCAGCAGCCAAGAGAGAGGGACTAGCGATTACGAGCAGTACTTC. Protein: CASSQERGTSDYEQYF.

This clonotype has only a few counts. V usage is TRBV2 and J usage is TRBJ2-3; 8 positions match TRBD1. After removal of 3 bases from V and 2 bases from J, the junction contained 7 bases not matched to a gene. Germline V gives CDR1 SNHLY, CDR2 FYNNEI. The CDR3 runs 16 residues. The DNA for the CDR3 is TGTGCCAGCAGTGATAGCTGGGACAGGTACACAGATACGCAGTATTTT. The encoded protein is CASSDSWDRYTDTQYF.

The DNA for the CDR3 is TGTGCCAGCAGTTACTCGATACTAGCGGGTGGAACAATCGAGCAGTACTTC. This gives the protein CASSYSILAGGTIEQYF. The V call is TRBV6-6, the J call TRBJ2-7, with TRBD2 matching over 9 bases. V shed 0 bases and J 6 bases; nucleotides not matched to a gene: 12. In germline, CDR1 is MNHNY, CDR2 SVGAGI (reference sequence). The CDR3 loop spans 17 amino acids.

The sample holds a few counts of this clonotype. The CDR3 coding sequence is TGCGCCAGCAGCCCGAGACTAGCGGGAGATTACGAGCAGTACTTC. It encodes CASSPRLAGDYEQYF. The chain uses TRBV4-1 and TRBJ2-7, with 12 positions matching TRBD2. This CDR3 is 15 amino acids long. The trim removed 4 bases at V and 4 bases at J, leaving 5 bases unmatched. Germline values: CDR1 MGHRA, CDR2 YSYEKL.

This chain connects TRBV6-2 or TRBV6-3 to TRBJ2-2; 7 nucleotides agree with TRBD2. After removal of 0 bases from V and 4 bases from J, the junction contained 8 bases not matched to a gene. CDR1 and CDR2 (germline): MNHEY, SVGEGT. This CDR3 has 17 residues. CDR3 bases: TGTGCCAGCAGTTACTCGCGGGAGTGGGGACCCACCGGGGAGCTGTTTTTT. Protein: CASSYSREWGPTGELFF.

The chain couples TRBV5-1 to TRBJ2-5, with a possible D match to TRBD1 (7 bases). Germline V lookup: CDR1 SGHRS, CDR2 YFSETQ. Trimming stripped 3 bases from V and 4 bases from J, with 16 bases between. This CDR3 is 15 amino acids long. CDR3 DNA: TGCGCCAGCAGCTCAGGGAGCCAGGGGGGAGAGACCCAGTACTTC. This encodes CASSSGSQGGETQYF.

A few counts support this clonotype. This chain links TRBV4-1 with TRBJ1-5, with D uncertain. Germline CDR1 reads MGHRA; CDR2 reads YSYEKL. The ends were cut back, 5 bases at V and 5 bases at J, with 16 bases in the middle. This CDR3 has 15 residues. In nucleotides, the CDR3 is TGCGCCAGCAGCGCCGGGAACTTAGCCTATCAGCCCCAGCATTTT. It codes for CASSAGNLAYQPQHF.

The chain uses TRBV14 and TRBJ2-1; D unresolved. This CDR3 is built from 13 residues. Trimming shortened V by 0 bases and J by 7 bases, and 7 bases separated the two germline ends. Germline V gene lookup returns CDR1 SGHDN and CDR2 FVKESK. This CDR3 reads CASSQDDRNEQFF. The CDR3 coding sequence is TGTGCCAGCAGCCAAGACGATAGGAATGAGCAGTTCTTC. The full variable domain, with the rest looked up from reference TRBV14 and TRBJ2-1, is EAGVTQFPSHSVIEKGQTVTLRCDPISGHDNLYWYRRVMGKEIKFLLHFVKESKQDESGMPNNRFLAERTGGTYSTLKVQPAELEDSGVYFCASSQDDRNEQFFGPGTRLTVL.

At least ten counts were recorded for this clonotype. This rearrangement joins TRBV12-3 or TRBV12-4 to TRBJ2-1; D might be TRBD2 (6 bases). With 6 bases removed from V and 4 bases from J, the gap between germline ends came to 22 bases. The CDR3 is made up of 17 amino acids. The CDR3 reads CASSHTRGPRGYNEQFF. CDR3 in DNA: TGTGCCAGCAGCCACACCCGGGGCCCCCGGGGGTACAATGAGCAGTTCTTC.

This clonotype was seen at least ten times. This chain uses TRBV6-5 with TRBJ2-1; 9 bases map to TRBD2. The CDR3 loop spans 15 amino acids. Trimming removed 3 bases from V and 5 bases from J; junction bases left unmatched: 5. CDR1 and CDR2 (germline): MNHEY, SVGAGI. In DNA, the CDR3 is TGTGCCAGCAGTTATGGCGGGAGGGCCCACAATGAGCAGTTCTTC. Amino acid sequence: CASSYGGRAHNEQFF.

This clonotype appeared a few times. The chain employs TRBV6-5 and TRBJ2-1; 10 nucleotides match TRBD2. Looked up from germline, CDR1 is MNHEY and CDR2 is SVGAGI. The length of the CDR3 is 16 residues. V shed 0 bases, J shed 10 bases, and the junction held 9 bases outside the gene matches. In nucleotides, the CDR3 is TGTGCCAGCAGTTACTCAGGAGCGGGAGGGTTTAGCGAGCAGTTCTTC. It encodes CASSYSGAGGFSEQFF.

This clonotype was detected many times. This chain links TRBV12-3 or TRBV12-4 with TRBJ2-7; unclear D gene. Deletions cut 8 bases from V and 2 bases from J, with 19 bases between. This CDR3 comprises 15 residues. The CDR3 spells CASGPSPGLAYEQYF. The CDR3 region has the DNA TGTGCCAGCGGGCCGTCGCCTGGGCTGGCCTACGAGCAGTACTTC.

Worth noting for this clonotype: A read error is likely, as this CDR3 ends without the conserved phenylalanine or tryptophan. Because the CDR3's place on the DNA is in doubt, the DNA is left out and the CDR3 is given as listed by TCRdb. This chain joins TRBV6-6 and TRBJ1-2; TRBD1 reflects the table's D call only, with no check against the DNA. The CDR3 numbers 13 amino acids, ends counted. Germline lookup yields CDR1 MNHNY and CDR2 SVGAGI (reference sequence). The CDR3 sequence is CATTRGQGGPHHL.